This T cell receptor (beta chain) was sequenced during a study of regulatory T cells in long-lasting Graves disease. This clonotype was counted only a few times. Antigen unknown. Study results and caveats: Favored gene segments in persistent disease were TRBV28, TRBJ1-2 and TRBJ2-5. TCR diversity was lower in persistent Graves' patients (versus newly diagnosed ones).

Germline CDR1 is LGHDT and CDR2 is YNNKEL (reference sequence). Deletions cut 0 bases from V and 8 bases from J, with 7 bases between. The CDR3 is 12 residues long. HTBI primers from iRepertoire and Arm-PCR of CDR3 regions yielded the TCR beta libraries. Under the authors' procedure: Identification yielded 60 or so TRBV and around 15 TRBJ segments across samples. One entry per CDR3 protein, called by TCRdb with MiXCR from the multiplex PCR reads. Here the V and J calls rest on TCRdb's processing, not on the authors' analysis. The table records 400,000 to 500,000 distinct CDR3 sequences, around a fifth of them present only once. Time point given: persistent/refractory GD, antithyroid drugs over 5 years with positive TRAb. The TCR library used RNA extracted from PBMCs. It was an endocrinology department in Xi'an, China, that provided the patients.

The receptor's source is a female donor with Graves disease. This sample comprised peripheral blood mononuclear cells (PBMCs), obtained when the disease was refractory, from a patient treated with antithyroid drugs. V gene TRBV3-1 combines with J gene TRBJ1-1; D gene uncertain. In DNA, the CDR3 is TGTGCCAGCAGCCAAGAAATGGCCGAAGCTTTCTTT. Translated, it gives CASSQEMAEAFF.